These T cell receptor beta chains were read from a single sample in a study of T-cell memory formation after mild COVID-19. TCRdb ran MiXCR on the 5' RACE reads and lists one entry per CDR3 protein. The sample holds around 450,000 distinct CDR3 sequences; roughly 20% are singletons and the top ten take 7.5% to 9.5%. What was sequenced was PBMCs or a T cell subset sorted from them (not recorded which). The receptor set was obtained from an adult woman who had mild COVID-19 (a few samples of this study predate the infection). Cell type and time point are not known. Each CDR3 is given with its conserved first and last residue. Each record gives: J gene, V gene, D gene, CDR3 length, clone size, CDR3 protein, CDR3 DNA. The D gene is left open where the match is weak. Clone size is shown for a subset of rows, as once, few, many or a class of expanded clone.

>TRBJ2-2|TRBV5-8|TRBD2|16|few
CASSWRALAGTGELFF
TGTGCCAGCAGCTGGAGGGCCCTAGCGGGGACCGGGGAGCTGTTTTTT
>TRBJ1-1|TRBV6-6|-|14|many
CASSLTGGNTEAFF
TGTGCCAGCAGTTTGACAGGCGGCAACACTGAAGCTTTCTTT
>TRBJ2-3|TRBV7-3|-|16|-
CASSAGQLAAADTQYF
TGTGCCAGCAGCGCCGGACAGTTGGCGGCCGCAGATACGCAGTATTTT
>TRBJ2-3|TRBV18|-|15|few
CASSLGPLLTDTQYF
TGTGCCAGCTCACTGGGGCCCCTCCTCACAGATACGCAGTATTTT
>TRBJ2-5|TRBV2|-|15|many
CASIPTRLARETQYF
TGTGCCAGCATCCCGACCCGATTGGCGCGAGAGACCCAGTACTTC
>TRBJ2-5|TRBV5-1|TRBD2|18|-
CASSVDHLQLAGKETQYF
TGCGCCAGCAGCGTGGACCACCTACAACTAGCGGGGAAAGAGACCCAGTACTTC
>TRBJ2-3|TRBV6-5|-|15|few
CASSVDSMFTDTQYF
TGTGCCAGCAGCGTCGACAGCATGTTCACAGATACGCAGTATTTT
>TRBJ2-3|TRBV7-9|TRBD2|17|few
CASSRQRAGGLTDTQYF
TGTGCCAGCAGCAGACAGAGGGCGGGGGGGCTCACAGATACGCAGTATTTT
>TRBJ1-2|TRBV3-1|-|16|few
CASSQDAGGQIYGYTF
TGTGCCAGCAGCCAAGACGCGGGGGGTCAAATCTATGGCTACACCTTC
>TRBJ1-6|TRBV15|TRBD1|16|few
CATSRDAGGLNSPLHF
TGTGCCACCAGCAGAGATGCAGGGGGGTTAAATTCACCCCTCCACTTT
>TRBJ2-5|TRBV7-9|-|13|-
CASSHRTQETQYF
TGTGCCAGCAGCCATCGGACGCAAGAGACCCAGTACTTC
>TRBJ2-2|TRBV6-5|-|12|many
CASRSNTGELFF
TGTGCCAGCAGGTCGAACACCGGGGAGCTGTTTTTT
>TRBJ1-5|TRBV18|-|14|-
CASSREGGTQPQHF
TGTGCCAGCTCGAGAGAGGGGGGGACTCAGCCCCAGCATTTT
>TRBJ2-3|TRBV7-6|TRBD1|15|few
CASSFRDRVPDTQYF
TGTGCCAGCAGCTTCCGGGACAGGGTTCCAGATACGCAGTATTTT
>TRBJ2-1|TRBV7-9|TRBD2|17|few
CASSGMSLREFHNEQFF
TGTGCCAGCAGCGGGATGTCTTTGCGGGAGTTCCACAATGAGCAGTTCTTC
>TRBJ2-1|TRBV12-3/TRBV12-4|TRBD2|14|-
CASSFLLAGREQFF
TGTGCCAGCAGTTTTTTGCTAGCGGGGAGAGAGCAGTTCTTC
>TRBJ2-3|TRBV7-9|-|15|-
CASSLGAWGADTQYF
TGTGCCAGCAGCTTAGGAGCGTGGGGAGCAGATACGCAGTATTTT
>TRBJ2-7|TRBV28|-|15|-
CASSFGVGRSYEQYF
TGTGCCAGCAGTTTCGGGGTGGGGCGATCCTACGAGCAGTACTTC
>TRBJ2-1|TRBV5-4|-|17|few
CASSPRVGGSSYNEQFF
TGTGCCAGCAGCCCGCGAGTAGGGGGGAGCTCCTACAATGAGCAGTTCTTC
>TRBJ1-1|TRBV21-1|-|11|many
CASSRETEAFF
TGTGCCAGCAGCAGGGAAACTGAAGCTTTCTTT